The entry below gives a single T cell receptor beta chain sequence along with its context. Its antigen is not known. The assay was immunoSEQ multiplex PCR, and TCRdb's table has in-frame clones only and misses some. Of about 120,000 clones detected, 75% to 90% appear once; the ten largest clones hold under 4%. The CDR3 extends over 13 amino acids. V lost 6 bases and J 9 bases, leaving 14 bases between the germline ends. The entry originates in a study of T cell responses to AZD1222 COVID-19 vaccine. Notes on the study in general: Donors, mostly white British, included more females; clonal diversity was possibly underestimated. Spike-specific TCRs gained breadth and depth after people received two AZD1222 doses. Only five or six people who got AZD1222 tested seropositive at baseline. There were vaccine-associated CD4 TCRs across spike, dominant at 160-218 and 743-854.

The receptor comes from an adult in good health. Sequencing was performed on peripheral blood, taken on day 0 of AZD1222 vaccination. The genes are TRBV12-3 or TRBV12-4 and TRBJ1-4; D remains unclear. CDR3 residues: CASSPLSGQKLFF. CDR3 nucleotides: TGTGCCAGCAGCCCTCTTTCTGGGCAAAAACTGTTTTTT.